This section outlines one T cell receptor (beta chain) sequence together with its context. This record comes from a study of regulatory T cells in long-lasting Graves disease. Construction of TCR beta libraries relied on iRepertoire HTBI primers and on Arm-PCR targeting CDR3 regions. TCRdb re-derived calls from the multiplex PCR reads in MiXCR, one entry per CDR3 protein. The sample lists around 480,000 distinct CDR3 sequences; around 15% were seen once. Germline V gene sequence: CDR1 LNHNV, CDR2 YYDKDF (reference sequence). There are 16 residues in the CDR3. Trimming at V came to 0 bases and at J to 15 bases, leaving 15 bases not matched to a gene. Indicated time point: newly diagnosed GD, antithyroid drugs for less than 3 months. Isolated PBMC RNA provided the starting material for the TCR library. Clinicians diagnosed Graves' disease using American Thyroid Association guidelines. These data also formed part of another study, on T cells in Graves' hyperthyroidism and ophthalmopathy. That paper states: In making diagnoses, clinical symptoms, serum thyroxine and TRAb, thyroid ultrasound and orbital computed tomography were all used.

This TCR was sampled from a woman aged 35-60 years with Graves disease. The sequenced sample was peripheral blood mononuclear cells (PBMCs), obtained at new diagnosis, from a patient treated with antithyroid drugs. The V and J genes are TRBV15 and TRBJ2-1, with TRBD2 matching 9 bases. The CDR3 reads CATSREGLASDRRGFF. Written as DNA, the CDR3 is TGTGCCACCAGCAGAGAAGGACTAGCGTCGGATCGCCGGGGGTTCTTC. Looking up the rest from reference TRBV15 and TRBJ2-1 gives the full variable domain: DAMVIQNPRYQVTQFGKPVTLSCSQTLNHNVMYWYQQKSSQAPKLLFHYYDKDFNNEADTPDNFQSRRPNTSFCFLDIRSPGLGDTAMYLCATSREGLASDRRGFFGPGTRLTVL.